This is a list of T cell receptor beta chains from one sample in a study of T cell repertoires in cytomegalovirus infection. Each CDR3 protein gets one entry after TCRdb re-called the reads with MiXCR. The sample has about 740,000 distinct CDR3 sequences; roughly 36% are singletons. Their cognate antigens are unknown. This sample comprised cultured PBMCs, obtained from culture after CMV antigen stimulation. The receptors stem from a human donor in good health (CMV status not recorded). Some clones in this sample may be carry-over from other donors' samples. Both conserved end residues are trimmed from each CDR3. The order of the fields is V gene, J gene, CDR3 protein.

TRBV4-1	TRBJ2-7	ASSQGAISGGYEQY
TRBV6-1	TRBJ2-3	ASSEGGGTDTQY
TRBV7-2	TRBJ1-6	ASSPKPVSGSLH
TRBV6-1	TRBJ2-1	ASSEERGEEQF
TRBV7-2	TRBJ2-1	ASSLDAGGGYNEQF
TRBV29-1	TRBJ1-1	SRGGTDNTEAF
TRBV7-2	TRBJ2-7	ASSWGQVPTYEQY
TRBV20-1	TRBJ2-5	SARGVGETQY
TRBV7-6	TRBJ1-6	ASSLGLQGNSPLH
TRBV10-3	TRBJ2-5	AISPGHTTQETQY
TRBV5-1	TRBJ2-1	ASSLATGQGNEQF
TRBV7-9	TRBJ1-3	ASSLADNTIY
TRBV2	TRBJ2-5	ASNRGVGETQY
TRBV6-6	TRBJ2-3	ASRDMGGPGTQY
TRBV30	TRBJ1-4	AWGRGNGEKLF
TRBV29-1	TRBJ2-3	SALLAGASDTQY
TRBV3-1	TRBJ1-2	ASSQSTGTYGYT
TRBV6-2/TRBV6-3	TRBJ2-5	ASTLRLAGGQETQY
TRBV7-2	TRBJ2-1	ASSLVVSDNHEQF
TRBV24-1	TRBJ2-2	ATSDPRVATGELF
TRBV12-5	TRBJ2-6	ASGTQFGGAGGANVLT
TRBV3-1	TRBJ1-1	ASSHNAEAF
TRBV7-6	TRBJ1-6	ASSREGASPLH
TRBV7-4	TRBJ1-3	ASSDGLAAGNTIY
TRBV29-1	TRBJ2-3	SVDKGALDTDTQY
TRBV27	TRBJ2-7	ATSSPIRGKTYEQY